The 12 T cell receptor beta chains listed next were all sequenced from one sample in a study of blood T cell repertoires in COVID-19. This table comes from immunoSEQ multiplex PCR, and its TCRdb copy is limited to in-frame clones, with some not included. Altogether roughly 80,000 clones are present, about 89% being singletons, with the ten largest covering just over 2.5%. The sequenced sample was peripheral blood. The source is a man between 50 and 59 years old with COVID-19, enrolled during active disease.

This clone was observed once. J is TRBJ1-1 and V is TRBV19; tentatively, D is TRBD1 (6 bases). V was pared by 7 bases and J by 4 bases, with 13 bases between. Germline CDR1 reads LNHDA; CDR2 reads SQIVND (reference sequence). The CDR3 has 13 residues. This CDR3 reads CASTRTARTEAFF. The CDR3, as DNA: TGTGCCAGTACCAGGACAGCCCGCACTGAAGCTTTCTTT.

This chain connects TRBV15 to TRBJ1-5; D not resolved. V lost 1 base, J lost 6 bases, and 10 bases lay in between. CDR1 is LNHNV, CDR2 YYDKDF, per germline (reference sequence). The CDR3 is 14 residues long. The CDR3 protein is CATSRAVSGQPQHF. CDR3 bases: TGTGCCACCAGCAGAGCCGTGTCAGGTCAGCCCCAGCATTTT.

The V and J genes are TRBV5-1 and TRBJ1-2; tentative D call: TRBD1 (5 bases). Germline V gene data show CDR1 as SGHRS and CDR2 as YFSETQ. Trimming took off 5 bases at V and 8 bases at J, with 16 bases between the two ends. The CDR3 covers 13 residues. CDR3 region: CASSLADTWGYTF. The DNA for the CDR3 is TGCGCCAGCAGTCTAGCGGACACGTGGGGCTACACCTTC. The variable domain in full, with the rest retrieved from reference TRBV5-1 and TRBJ1-2, is KAGVTQTPRYLIKTRGQQVTLSCSPISGHRSVSWYQQTPGQGLQFLFEYFSETQRNKGNFPGRFSGRQFSNSRSEMNVSTLELGDSALYLCASSLADTWGYTFGSGTRLTVV.

The gene calls are TRBV5-5 and TRBJ2-2, with no clear D. V shed 1 base and J shed 6 bases, with 10 bases lying between them. The CDR3 consists of 14 residues. Germline V gives CDR1 SGHKS, CDR2 YYEKEE (reference sequence). CDR3 in amino acids: CASSLNFGSGELFF. CDR3 in DNA: TGTGCCAGCAGCTTGAATTTTGGCTCCGGGGAGCTGTTTTTT. Supplemented by reference TRBV5-5 and TRBJ2-2, the full variable domain reads DAGVTQSPTHLIKTRGQQVTLRCSPISGHKSVSWYQQVLGQGPQFIFQYYEKEERGRGNFPDRFSARQFPNYSSELNVNALLLGDSALYLCASSLNFGSGELFFGEGSRLTVL.

This rearrangement joins TRBV6-2 or TRBV6-3 to TRBJ2-5; D unclear. Germline V CDR1 and CDR2: MNHEY, SVGEGT. The CDR3 has 12 residues. The V end lost 5 bases, the J end lost 5 bases, and 9 bases lay between the germline ends. The CDR3 sequence is CASSNSRETQYF. CDR3 DNA sequence: TGTGCCAGCAGTAACAGCAGGGAGACCCAGTACTTC.

This chain links TRBV27 with TRBJ2-1; D is possibly TRBD1 (5 bases). The CDR3 extends over 14 amino acids. Germline CDR1 reads MNHEY; CDR2 reads SMNVEV (reference sequence). Deletions cut 2 bases from V and 4 bases from J, with 9 bases between. CDR3 coding DNA: TGTGCCAGCAGTTTACAGGGTCTTTACAATGAGCAGTTCTTC. Encoded protein: CASSLQGLYNEQFF.

V and J are TRBV28 and TRBJ2-2; 9 nucleotides match TRBD2. The CDR3 extends over 14 amino acids. The germline CDR1 and CDR2 sequences are MDHEN and SYDVKM. V lost 6 bases, J lost 4 bases, and 3 bases stayed unmatched. The DNA of the CDR3 is TGTGCCAGCAGCGCGGGGGGGGCCACCGGGGAGCTGTTTTTT. Its translation is CASSAGGATGELFF.

The chain uses TRBV6-5 and TRBJ2-3, with D perhaps TRBD1 (5 bases). The V end lost 6 bases, the J end lost 2 bases, and 12 bases lay between the germline ends. Germline V lookup: CDR1 MNHEY, CDR2 SVGAGI. CDR3 length: 14 residues. The CDR3: CASRQDSNTDTQYF. The CDR3 region has the DNA TGTGCCAGCAGGCAAGACAGTAACACAGATACGCAGTATTTT.

The V gene is TRBV6-1, the J gene TRBJ1-5; 8 bases line up with TRBD1. J lost 4 bases, V lost 0 bases, and 8 bases had no gene match. The CDR3 totals 17 residues. Germline lookup yields CDR1 MNHNS and CDR2 SASEGT. CDR3 in amino acids: CASSEATGQGLNQPQHF. CDR3 DNA: TGTGCCAGCAGTGAAGCAACCGGACAGGGCCTAAATCAGCCCCAGCATTTT.

The chain recombines TRBV2 with TRBJ2-3; a possible D gene is TRBD1 (6 bases). The CDR3 runs 16 residues. V was shortened by 6 bases and J by 0 bases, with 16 bases between the two germline ends. Germline V lookup: CDR1 SNHLY, CDR2 FYNNEI. Written as DNA, the CDR3 is TGTGCCAGCAGCCCTCCGACAGGACATAGCACAGATACGCAGTATTTT. Amino acids: CASSPPTGHSTDTQYF.

The V gene is TRBV7-3, the J gene TRBJ2-7; no clear D. Germline V gives CDR1 SGHTA, CDR2 FQGTGA. V was pared by 5 bases and J by 3 bases, with 8 bases between. This CDR3 contains 12 residues. The CDR3 here is CASSPKLYEQYF. The CDR3 DNA follows: TGTGCCAGCAGCCCAAAACTCTACGAGCAGTACTTC. Full variable domain (outside the CDR3, taken from reference TRBV7-3 and TRBJ2-7): GAGVSQTPSNKVTEKGKYVELRCDPISGHTALYWYRQSLGQGPEFLIYFQGTGAADDSGLPNDRFFAVRPEGSVSTLKIQRTERGDSAVYLCASSPKLYEQYFGPGTRLTVT.

The V gene is TRBV4-2, the J gene TRBJ1-4; D gene uncertain. Trimming cost V 4 bases and J 6 bases, with 12 bases left between them. The V gene's germline CDR1 is LGHNA and CDR2 YNFKEQ. This CDR3 comprises 14 residues. The DNA for the CDR3 is TGTGCCAGCAGCCCTCCCTTGAGAGATGAAAAACTGTTTTTT. This codes for CASSPPLRDEKLFF.